This is a list of T cell receptor beta chains from one sample in a study of T-cell reconstitution after alpha-beta-depleted transplantation in children. TCRdb reprocessed the PCR reads via MiXCR and lists one record per CDR3 protein. The data show more than 500,000 distinct CDR3 sequences, approximately 10% seen once. Source: PBMCs, mostly from graft donor cells, taken 180 days after TCRalphabeta/CD19-depleted stem cell transplant. All receptors derive from a female patient aged 2 to 10 who had a stem cell transplant for aplastic anemia, so the T cells may come from the graft donor. The CDR3 runs from the conserved cysteine through the conserved F or W. Each record gives: clone size, D gene, J gene, V gene, CDR3 protein, CDR3 DNA. A D gene is named only where the DNA matches it firmly. Expanded clones are given a class, and other clones once, few, many or no size at all.

clone size: few
D gene: NA
J gene: TRBJ1-2
V gene: TRBV24-1
CDR3 protein: CATRAGASYGYTF
CDR3 DNA: TGTGCCACCCGGGCGGGCGCCAGCTATGGCTACACCTTC

clone size: NA
D gene: NA
J gene: TRBJ2-2
V gene: TRBV6-5
CDR3 protein: CASSYSKGRGGELFF
CDR3 DNA: TGTGCCAGCAGTTACTCGAAGGGACGGGGCGGAGAGCTGTTTTTT

clone size: many
D gene: TRBD2
J gene: TRBJ2-2
V gene: TRBV9
CDR3 protein: CASSVWAGVSTGELFF
CDR3 DNA: TGTGCCAGCAGCGTATGGGCGGGAGTGAGCACCGGGGAGCTGTTTTTT

clone size: once
D gene: TRBD1
J gene: TRBJ1-1
V gene: TRBV6-2/TRBV6-3
CDR3 protein: CATSGGVAEAFF
CDR3 DNA: TGTGCCACCTCAGGGGGGGTCGCTGAAGCTTTCTTT

clone size: NA
D gene: TRBD1
J gene: TRBJ2-7
V gene: TRBV25-1
CDR3 protein: CASRIRGSSYEQYF
CDR3 DNA: TGTGCCAGCAGGATCAGGGGGAGCTCCTACGAGCAGTACTTC

clone size: NA
D gene: NA
J gene: TRBJ1-4
V gene: TRBV7-2
CDR3 protein: CASSPGGGSGRNEKLFF
CDR3 DNA: TGTGCCAGCAGCCCGGGTGGTGGTTCAGGGAGAAATGAAAAACTGTTTTTT

clone size: many
D gene: NA
J gene: TRBJ1-1
V gene: TRBV5-4
CDR3 protein: CASGRRQLNTEAFF
CDR3 DNA: TGTGCCAGCGGCAGGAGACAGTTGAACACTGAAGCTTTCTTT

clone size: few
D gene: NA
J gene: TRBJ1-2
V gene: TRBV5-1
CDR3 protein: CASSLGGQFNYGYTF
CDR3 DNA: TGCGCCAGCAGCTTGGGAGGACAGTTCAACTATGGCTACACCTTC

clone size: few
D gene: NA
J gene: TRBJ2-4
V gene: TRBV7-2
CDR3 protein: CASSFEPVDIQYF
CDR3 DNA: TGTGCCAGCAGCTTTGAACCGGTGGACATTCAGTACTTC

clone size: few
D gene: TRBD2
J gene: TRBJ2-1
V gene: TRBV27
CDR3 protein: CASSEKGGWNEQFF
CDR3 DNA: TGTGCCAGCAGCGAAAAGGGAGGGTGGAATGAGCAGTTCTTC

clone size: NA
D gene: NA
J gene: TRBJ1-3
V gene: TRBV7-6
CDR3 protein: CASSSLSNTIYF
CDR3 DNA: TGTGCCAGCAGCTCGTTAAGTAACACCATATATTTT

clone size: NA
D gene: TRBD1
J gene: TRBJ2-2
V gene: TRBV7-2
CDR3 protein: CASSLGYRQGGELFF
CDR3 DNA: TGTGCCAGCAGCTTAGGGTACCGACAGGGCGGGGAGCTGTTTTTT

clone size: few
D gene: NA
J gene: TRBJ2-7
V gene: TRBV7-9
CDR3 protein: CASSLGTPTYEQYF
CDR3 DNA: TGTGCCAGCAGCTTAGGGACACCAACCTACGAGCAGTACTTC

clone size: few
D gene: NA
J gene: TRBJ2-1
V gene: TRBV4-3
CDR3 protein: CASSHVARGYNEQFF
CDR3 DNA: TGCGCCAGCAGCCACGTCGCGCGGGGCTACAATGAGCAGTTCTTC

clone size: many
D gene: TRBD1
J gene: TRBJ2-7
V gene: TRBV28
CDR3 protein: CASSRDRGSAYEQYF
CDR3 DNA: TGTGCCAGCAGCCGTGACAGGGGGTCGGCCTACGAGCAGTACTTC

clone size: NA
D gene: TRBD2
J gene: TRBJ2-7
V gene: TRBV20-1
CDR3 protein: CSAKHGGSFNEQYF
CDR3 DNA: TGCAGTGCTAAACACGGCGGGAGCTTTAACGAGCAGTACTTC

clone size: few
D gene: TRBD1
J gene: TRBJ1-2
V gene: TRBV28
CDR3 protein: CASSQGGRNGNYGYTF
CDR3 DNA: TGTGCCAGCAGTCAGGGGGGGCGTAACGGTAACTATGGCTACACCTTC

clone size: NA
D gene: TRBD2
J gene: TRBJ2-3
V gene: TRBV18
CDR3 protein: CASSPWKREGTDTQYF
CDR3 DNA: TGTGCCAGCTCACCATGGAAGCGGGAGGGCACAGATACGCAGTATTTT

clone size: NA
D gene: TRBD2
J gene: TRBJ2-5
V gene: TRBV14
CDR3 protein: CASSGLAQETQYF
CDR3 DNA: TGTGCCAGCAGCGGACTAGCGCAAGAGACCCAGTACTTC

clone size: NA
D gene: NA
J gene: TRBJ1-2
V gene: TRBV20-1
CDR3 protein: CSVEISHYGYTF
CDR3 DNA: TGCAGTGTCGAGATCAGCCACTATGGCTACACCTTC

clone size: NA
D gene: NA
J gene: TRBJ2-3
V gene: TRBV10-3
CDR3 protein: CAISLGGPDTQYF
CDR3 DNA: TGTGCCATCAGTCTTGGTGGGCCAGATACGCAGTATTTC

clone size: NA
D gene: NA
J gene: TRBJ2-1
V gene: TRBV12-3/TRBV12-4
CDR3 protein: CASSLGYHEQFF
CDR3 DNA: TGTGCCAGCAGTTTAGGGTACCATGAGCAGTTCTTC

clone size: NA
D gene: TRBD1
J gene: TRBJ1-5
V gene: TRBV12-3/TRBV12-4
CDR3 protein: CASSGDRALYSNQPQHF
CDR3 DNA: TGTGCCAGCAGTGGAGACAGGGCCCTTTATAGCAATCAGCCCCAGCATTTT

clone size: many
D gene: NA
J gene: TRBJ2-6
V gene: TRBV14
CDR3 protein: CASSPGPGFSGANVLTF
CDR3 DNA: TGTGCCAGCAGCCCAGGACCAGGATTCTCTGGGGCCAACGTCCTGACTTTC

clone size: many
D gene: NA
J gene: TRBJ2-7
V gene: TRBV12-3/TRBV12-4
CDR3 protein: CASRLSGGAGKQYF
CDR3 DNA: TGTGCCAGCCGGCTATCTGGCGGCGCCGGCAAGCAGTACTTC

clone size: NA
D gene: NA
J gene: TRBJ2-1
V gene: TRBV9
CDR3 protein: CASSVAPNRRNEQFF
CDR3 DNA: TGTGCCAGCAGCGTAGCCCCTAATAGACGGAATGAGCAGTTCTTC

clone size: many
D gene: TRBD2
J gene: TRBJ2-2
V gene: TRBV4-1
CDR3 protein: CASSQGLAGGTTGELFF
CDR3 DNA: TGCGCCAGCAGCCAAGGGCTAGCGGGAGGGACGACCGGGGAGCTGTTTTTT

clone size: NA
D gene: NA
J gene: TRBJ2-1
V gene: TRBV5-1
CDR3 protein: CASSREGIRNEQFF
CDR3 DNA: TGCGCCAGCAGCCGAGAAGGGATCCGAAATGAGCAGTTCTTC

clone size: NA
D gene: NA
J gene: TRBJ1-5
V gene: TRBV7-2
CDR3 protein: CASSLILRTDSNQPQHF
CDR3 DNA: TGTGCCAGCAGCTTAATTCTCCGGACAGATAGCAATCAGCCCCAGCATTTT

clone size: NA
D gene: NA
J gene: TRBJ2-7
V gene: TRBV14
CDR3 protein: CASSPTSFIDEQYF
CDR3 DNA: TGTGCCAGCAGCCCGACTAGTTTTATCGACGAGCAGTACTTC

clone size: few
D gene: TRBD1
J gene: TRBJ2-3
V gene: TRBV24-1
CDR3 protein: CATSDSGTEFLDTQYF
CDR3 DNA: TGTGCCACCAGTGATTCCGGGACAGAATTCCTAGATACGCAGTATTTT

clone size: few
D gene: NA
J gene: TRBJ2-2
V gene: TRBV29-1
CDR3 protein: CSVDLTGSSTGELFF
CDR3 DNA: TGCAGCGTTGACCTTACAGGGTCGAGCACCGGGGAGCTGTTTTTT

clone size: NA
D gene: NA
J gene: TRBJ2-1
V gene: TRBV24-1
CDR3 protein: CATSDSREQGLTSNEQFF
CDR3 DNA: TGTGCCACCAGTGATTCACGCGAACAGGGGCTGACTAGCAATGAGCAGTTCTTC

clone size: many
D gene: NA
J gene: TRBJ2-6
V gene: TRBV12-3/TRBV12-4
CDR3 protein: CASSPTGSGANVLTF
CDR3 DNA: TGTGCCAGCAGCCCTACAGGGAGTGGGGCCAACGTCCTGACTTTC

clone size: NA
D gene: TRBD1
J gene: TRBJ2-1
V gene: TRBV4-3
CDR3 protein: CASSPMEYRGSEQFF
CDR3 DNA: TGCGCCAGCAGCCCGATGGAGTACAGGGGTAGTGAGCAGTTCTTC

clone size: few
D gene: TRBD1
J gene: TRBJ1-1
V gene: TRBV5-6
CDR3 protein: CASSLRYGGPIRGPFF
CDR3 DNA: TGTGCCAGCAGCTTGAGGTACGGCGGGCCTATTAGGGGGCCTTTCTTT

clone size: few
D gene: NA
J gene: TRBJ2-2
V gene: TRBV12-3/TRBV12-4
CDR3 protein: CATEGYPGGELFF
CDR3 DNA: TGTGCCACAGAGGGATACCCGGGCGGGGAGCTGTTTTTT

clone size: NA
D gene: NA
J gene: TRBJ1-2
V gene: TRBV5-1
CDR3 protein: CASSTGKRGYTF
CDR3 DNA: TGCGCCAGCAGCACAGGAAAGCGCGGCTACACCTTC

clone size: NA
D gene: TRBD2
J gene: TRBJ2-2
V gene: TRBV2
CDR3 protein: CASNEAGVGGELFF
CDR3 DNA: TGTGCCAGCAACGAAGCGGGAGTTGGCGGGGAGCTGTTTTTT

clone size: few
D gene: NA
J gene: TRBJ1-1
V gene: TRBV29-1
CDR3 protein: CSVKLTEAFF
CDR3 DNA: TGCAGCGTTAAGCTCACTGAAGCTTTCTTT

clone size: many
D gene: TRBD1
J gene: TRBJ1-5
V gene: TRBV10-3
CDR3 protein: CAISTGGGSNQPQHF
CDR3 DNA: TGTGCCATCAGCACAGGGGGTGGTAGCAATCAGCCCCAGCATTTT

clone size: NA
D gene: NA
J gene: TRBJ2-3
V gene: TRBV21-1
CDR3 protein: CASSKGKRETQYF
CDR3 DNA: TGTGCCAGCAGCAAAGGGAAGCGGGAAACGCAGTATTTT

clone size: NA
D gene: NA
J gene: TRBJ1-2
V gene: TRBV15
CDR3 protein: CATSRGAPGQGANYGYTF
CDR3 DNA: TGTGCCACCAGCAGAGGAGCCCCCGGGCAGGGAGCTAACTATGGCTACACCTTC

clone size: many
D gene: TRBD2
J gene: TRBJ2-7
V gene: TRBV29-1
CDR3 protein: CSVRTSGEGYEQYF
CDR3 DNA: TGCAGCGTCCGGACTAGCGGCGAGGGCTACGAGCAGTACTTC

clone size: few
D gene: NA
J gene: TRBJ1-1
V gene: TRBV7-2
CDR3 protein: CASSGSLDTEAFF
CDR3 DNA: TGTGCCAGCAGCGGATCACTGGACACTGAAGCTTTCTTT

clone size: NA
D gene: TRBD1
J gene: TRBJ2-1
V gene: TRBV7-9
CDR3 protein: CASSTDRASYNEQFF
CDR3 DNA: TGTGCCAGCAGCACCGACAGGGCTTCCTACAATGAGCAGTTCTTC

clone size: NA
D gene: NA
J gene: TRBJ1-1
V gene: TRBV27
CDR3 protein: CASSLTPGAEAFF
CDR3 DNA: TGTGCCAGCAGTTTAACCCCAGGAGCTGAAGCTTTCTTT

clone size: few
D gene: NA
J gene: TRBJ1-2
V gene: TRBV9
CDR3 protein: CASSMGLRGTRFYGYTF
CDR3 DNA: TGTGCCAGCAGCATGGGTCTGCGGGGAACAAGGTTCTATGGCTACACCTTC

clone size: NA
D gene: NA
J gene: TRBJ2-3
V gene: TRBV12-3/TRBV12-4
CDR3 protein: CASRSGSSTDTQYF
CDR3 DNA: TGTGCCAGCAGAAGTGGTTCTAGCACAGATACGCAGTATTTT

clone size: NA
D gene: TRBD2
J gene: TRBJ2-5
V gene: TRBV20-1
CDR3 protein: CSARGSLGLAGAETQYF
CDR3 DNA: TGCAGTGCTAGAGGAAGTTTGGGACTAGCGGGAGCAGAGACCCAGTACTTC

clone size: NA
D gene: TRBD1
J gene: TRBJ1-1
V gene: TRBV30
CDR3 protein: CALTGGGTEAFF
CDR3 DNA: TGTGCCTTGACAGGGGGCGGCACTGAAGCTTTCTTT

clone size: many
D gene: NA
J gene: TRBJ1-3
V gene: TRBV20-1
CDR3 protein: CSTSRHLSGNTIYF
CDR3 DNA: TGCAGTACCTCCAGGCACCTCTCTGGAAACACCATATATTTT

clone size: few
D gene: NA
J gene: TRBJ2-2
V gene: TRBV6-2/TRBV6-3
CDR3 protein: CASSFLVGNTGELFF
CDR3 DNA: TGTGCCAGCAGTTTCTTGGTAGGGAACACCGGGGAGCTGTTTTTT

clone size: once
D gene: NA
J gene: TRBJ1-1
V gene: TRBV28
CDR3 protein: CASSFLDSSEAFF
CDR3 DNA: TGTGCCAGCAGTTTCCTCGACAGCTCTGAAGCTTTCTTT

clone size: few
D gene: TRBD2
J gene: TRBJ2-4
V gene: TRBV28
CDR3 protein: CASSETSAAKNIQYF
CDR3 DNA: TGTGCCAGCAGTGAAACTAGCGCAGCCAAAAACATTCAGTACTTC

clone size: NA
D gene: TRBD1
J gene: TRBJ2-7
V gene: TRBV6-1
CDR3 protein: CASSVDRGSYEQYF
CDR3 DNA: TGTGCCAGCAGTGTGGACAGGGGCTCCTACGAGCAGTACTTC

clone size: NA
D gene: NA
J gene: TRBJ1-1
V gene: TRBV9
CDR3 protein: CASSLTPGGLNTEAFF
CDR3 DNA: TGTGCCAGCAGCTTGACCCCGGGAGGGCTGAACACTGAAGCTTTCTTT

clone size: NA
D gene: TRBD2
J gene: TRBJ2-3
V gene: TRBV20-1
CDR3 protein: CSARDEDGRALGTDTQYF
CDR3 DNA: TGCAGTGCTAGAGATGAGGACGGGAGGGCCCTTGGGACAGATACGCAGTATTTT

clone size: NA
D gene: NA
J gene: TRBJ1-5
V gene: TRBV7-9
CDR3 protein: CASSETGSNQPQHF
CDR3 DNA: TGTGCCAGCAGCGAAACAGGGTCGAATCAGCCCCAGCATTTT

clone size: NA
D gene: TRBD2
J gene: TRBJ2-1
V gene: TRBV6-5
CDR3 protein: CASSYGREWVSGRMLFF
CDR3 DNA: TGTGCCAGCAGTTACGGGAGGGAGTGGGTTAGCGGGAGGATGTTGTTCTTC